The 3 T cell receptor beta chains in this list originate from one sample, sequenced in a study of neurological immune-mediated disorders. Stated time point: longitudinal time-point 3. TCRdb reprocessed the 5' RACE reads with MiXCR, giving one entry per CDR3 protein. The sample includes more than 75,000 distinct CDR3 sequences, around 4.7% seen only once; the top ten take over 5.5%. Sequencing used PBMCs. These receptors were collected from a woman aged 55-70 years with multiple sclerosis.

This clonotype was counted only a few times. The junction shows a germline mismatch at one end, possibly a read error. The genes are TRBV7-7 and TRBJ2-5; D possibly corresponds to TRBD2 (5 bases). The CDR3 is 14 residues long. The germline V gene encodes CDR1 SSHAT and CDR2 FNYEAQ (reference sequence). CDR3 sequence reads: CASSLHRGQETQYF. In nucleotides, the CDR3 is TGTGCTAGCAGCCTTCACCGGGGCCAAGAGACCCAGTACTTC.

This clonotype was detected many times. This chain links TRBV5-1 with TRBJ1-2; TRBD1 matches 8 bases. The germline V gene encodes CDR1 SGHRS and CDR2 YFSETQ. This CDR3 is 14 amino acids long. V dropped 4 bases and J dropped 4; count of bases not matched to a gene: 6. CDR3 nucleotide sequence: TGCGCCAGCAGCGCCGGACAGGGTCTCTATGGCTACACCTTC. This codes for CASSAGQGLYGYTF.

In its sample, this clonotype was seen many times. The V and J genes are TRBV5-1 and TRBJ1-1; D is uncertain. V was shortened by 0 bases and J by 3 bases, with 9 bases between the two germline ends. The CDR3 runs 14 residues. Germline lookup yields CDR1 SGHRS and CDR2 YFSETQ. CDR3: CASSLVFGHTEAFF. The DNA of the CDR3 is TGCGCCAGCAGCTTGGTTTTCGGACACACTGAAGCTTTCTTT.